The present T cell receptor beta chain was sequenced within a study of blood T cell repertoires in COVID-19. Across the whole study: The United States, Italy and Spain supplied acute and convalescent COVID-19 samples. Sources were T cells, B-cell-depleted T cells, or PBMCs; the material itself was cDNA or gDNA.

Patients at the Seattle site were enrolled during active infection and followed longitudinally. V was pared by 1 base and J by 4 bases, with 14 bases between. The CDR3 contains 15 residues. From germline, CDR1 is MGHDK and CDR2 SYGVNS. Original processing notes: Amplification of reference gene primers provided the estimated nucleated cell counts. The method was immunoSEQ multiplex PCR; TCRdb's version includes in-frame clones alone and lacks a portion of them. The V and J calls and the clone size are those of that table, but D and trimming were determined from the DNA. The table records 200,000 to 250,000 clones, nearly 85% of them present only once.

What was sequenced was peripheral blood. This rearrangement joins TRBV25-1 to TRBJ2-7; D is unclear. This TCR derives from a woman aged 25 to 39 with COVID-19, enrolled during active disease. CDR3 residues: CASSECMAVRYEQYF. The CDR3 nucleotides are TGTGCCAGCAGTGAATGTATGGCAGTTCGATACGAGCAGTACTTC.